The 7 T cell receptor beta chains presented below share a single source sample, sequenced in a study of T cells in Graves' hyperthyroidism and ophthalmopathy. RNA transcripts gave rise to amplified TCR beta CDR3 regions. An initial round of RT-PCR targeting the TCR CDR3 relied on the HTBI primer set. From the multiplex PCR reads, TCRdb called clonotypes with MiXCR, one entry per CDR3 protein. The sample carries nearly 750,000 distinct CDR3 sequences, about a third recorded once. Sequencing was carried out using blood. Receptors were obtained from a woman between 40 and 50 years old with Graves' hyperthyroidism.

V is TRBV5-5 and J is TRBJ1-2; D is undetermined. Trimming took 5 bases from V and 4 from J, leaving 21 bases between them. Germline V gene data show CDR1 as SGHKS and CDR2 as YYEKEE (reference sequence). This CDR3 has 16 amino acids. CDR3 sequence reads: CASRPNQAGAIYGYTF. The CDR3 region has the DNA TGTGCCAGCAGACCGAATCAGGCGGGAGCTATCTATGGCTACACCTTC. The full variable domain, with the rest looked up from reference TRBV5-5 and TRBJ1-2, is DAGVTQSPTHLIKTRGQQVTLRCSPISGHKSVSWYQQVLGQGPQFIFQYYEKEERGRGNFPDRFSARQFPNYSSELNVNALLLGDSALYLCASRPNQAGAIYGYTFGSGTRLTVV.

The chain has TRBV7-9 and TRBJ2-7; D call uncertain. The CDR3 runs to 13 residues. Trimming stripped 4 bases from V and 6 bases from J, with 13 bases between. CDR1 is SEHNR, CDR2 FQNEAQ, per germline (reference sequence). CDR3 residues: CASSSPQGGEQYF. CDR3 coding DNA: TGTGCCAGCAGCTCCCCGCAAGGCGGCGAGCAGTACTTC.

This clonotype was observed many times. This chain links TRBV10-3 with TRBJ1-2; 7 bases line up with TRBD1. V lost 10 bases to trimming and J lost 2 bases; unmatched junction nucleotides: 7. The CDR3 is made up of 13 amino acids. Germline lookup yields CDR1 ENHRY and CDR2 SYGVKD. The CDR3 DNA reads as TGTGCCAGCTGGACAGGACTAAACTATGGCTACACCTTC. It encodes CASWTGLNYGYTF.

This clonotype has just a few counts. The J gene is TRBJ1-5, the V gene TRBV28; weak D call: TRBD1 (6 bases). The germline CDR1 and CDR2 sequences are MDHEN and SYDVKM. CDR3 length: 15 amino acids. V was clipped by 7 bases and J by 7 bases, with 20 bases between them. The DNA of the CDR3 is TGTGCCAGCAAACAGGGAGCCGACCGTAACCAGCCCCAGCATTTT. This codes for CASKQGADRNQPQHF.

This clonotype has ten or more counts. The CDR3 sequence is CASSFQDQPQHF. The CDR3 DNA sequence: TGTGCCAGCAGTTTTCAGGATCAGCCCCAGCATTTT. This chain joins TRBV12-3 or TRBV12-4 and TRBJ1-5; D is unresolved. Trimming took 3 bases from V and 5 from J, leaving 5 bases between them. The CDR3 is 12 residues long.

The chain combines TRBV7-2 with TRBJ2-6; no clear D gene. The germline gives CDR1 SGHTA, CDR2 FQGNSA. CDR3 length: 17 residues. Trimming left V 0 bases short and J 2 bases short, with 11 bases between. CDR3 protein: CASSLAPSPAGANVLTF. CDR3 in DNA: TGTGCCAGCAGCTTAGCGCCCTCCCCAGCTGGGGCCAACGTCCTGACTTTC.

This clonotype was recorded many times. This sequence joins TRBV7-2 and TRBJ1-2; the D is unclear. Looked up from germline, CDR1 is SGHTA and CDR2 is FQGNSA. This CDR3 is built from 13 residues. V lost 1 base and J 4 bases, leaving 7 bases between the germline ends. CDR3 DNA: TGTGCCAGCAGCTTAGTAGGTGTCTATGGCTACACCTTC. Encoded protein: CASSLVGVYGYTF. Using reference TRBV7-2 and TRBJ1-2 for the parts outside the CDR3, the full variable domain is GAGVSQSPSNKVTEKGKDVELRCDPISGHTALYWYRQSLGQGLEFLIYFQGNSAPDKSGLPSDRFSAERTGGSVSTLTIQRTQQEDSAVYLCASSLVGVYGYTFGSGTRLTVV.